This T cell receptor beta chain was recorded in a study of OX40 agonist ivuxolimab in advanced cancers. Libraries were prepared by immunoSEQ multiplex PCR; TCRdb keeps only in-frame clonotypes and omits some of them. The sample contains tens of thousands of clones, approximately 90% of which appear only once. V lost 5 bases and J lost 3; bases outside the gene matches: 14. Germline V gene data show CDR1 as SEHNR and CDR2 as FQNEAQ (reference sequence). CDR3 length: 17 amino acids. The TCR originated in an adult with an advanced solid tumor such as melanoma, head and neck, liver or kidney cancer. Here the sequenced sample was CD4+ or CD8+ T cells sorted from blood, taken in a trial of the OX40 agonist ivuxolimab. V and J are TRBV7-9 and TRBJ2-7, with TRBD1 matching over 9 bases. The CDR3 DNA is TGTGCCAGCAGCCCCAGACTAAGGGACAGGGTCTACTACGAGCAGTACTTC. Encoded protein: CASSPRLRDRVYYEQYF. Full variable domain (missing parts from reference TRBV7-9 and TRBJ2-7): DTGVSQNPRHKITKRGQNVTFRCDPISEHNRLYWYRQTLGQGPEFLTYFQNEAQLEKSRLLSDRFSAERPKGSFSTLEIQRTEQGDSAMYLCASSPRLRDRVYYEQYFGPGTRLTVT.